The clone carrying this TCR beta chain was found many times. These data originate in a study of neurological immune-mediated disorders. TCRdb passed the 5' RACE reads through MiXCR, listing each CDR3 protein once. This table has just over 95,000 distinct CDR3 sequences, 3% to 4% appearing once. This sequence originates from a woman aged 18-35 years with multiple sclerosis. Sequencing input: PBMCs.

As DNA, the CDR3 is TGCGCCAGCCAGGTTAGCGGGAGTAATAATGAGCAGTTCTTC. The encoded protein is CASQVSGSNNEQFF. The chain recombines TRBV5-1 with TRBJ2-1; TRBD2 matches at 9 bases. Germline V lookup: CDR1 SGHRS, CDR2 YFSETQ. The CDR3 contains 14 residues. V lost 7 bases, J lost 7 bases, and 9 bases stayed unmatched.